This T cell receptor beta chain was recorded in a study of blood T cell repertoires in COVID-19. Here immunoSEQ multiplex PCR was the method, and the copy in TCRdb shows in-frame clones only, minus some. The table lists 94,000 or so clones, approximately 90% of them singletons. Germline CDR1 reads LGHDT; CDR2 reads YNNKEL (reference sequence). The V end lost 1 base, the J end lost 4 bases, and 8 bases lay between the germline ends. This CDR3 contains 14 residues. This clonotype was sampled from a woman aged 80 or older with active COVID-19. The rearrangement joins TRBV3-1 (or the pseudogene TRBV3-2) to TRBJ1-5; no firm D call. Sequencing was performed on peripheral blood. Here the CDR3 reads CASSQGHSNQPQHF. In DNA, the CDR3 is TGTGCCAGCAGCCAAGGACATAGTAATCAGCCCCAGCATTTT.